This TCR beta chain was recovered during a study of CD8 T cells in Susac syndrome (dated by TCRdb to between 2018 and 2021). With regard to the full study: Whether CD8+ T cell activation and differentiation in Susac syndrome was antigen driven was tested using repertoire sequencing.

On this clonotype: The antigen this receptor binds is unknown. Per-base quality was not reported, and no clone a single base away is much larger than it.

Peripheral blood CD8+ and CD4+ T cells from healthy donors, Susac syndrome patients and multiple sclerosis patients were profiled by high-throughput TCR beta sequencing. The multiple sclerosis controls were treatment-naive patients whose relapsing-remitting disease, either stable or active, fulfilled the revised McDonald criteria. Bulk CD8+ and CD4+ T cells were purified by magnetic negative isolation, while CD8+ TEMRA cells were enriched using FACS. Blood was drawn into EDTA tubes, processed within 24 hours, and PBMCs were isolated by density gradient centrifugation. PBMCs intended for TCR sequencing were frozen in liquid nitrogen and were later thawed in a 37 degrees C water bath. The sorted or isolated CD4+, CD8+ and CD8+ TEMRA cells had a purity of 90% or higher. Paper-wide results and their limitations: The number of individuals in the TCR sequencing and HLA analysis was acknowledged as relatively small.

RNA was extracted with the RNeasy kit and 0.5 to 1 ug was reverse transcribed using random hexamers. The immunoSEQ multiplex PCR assay, covering 54 Vbeta and 13 Jbeta segments, was used to amplify TCR beta CDR3 regions. PCR amplification bias was corrected using a synthetic template baseline for primer optimization and computational correction. In the authors' own workflow: Only productive sequences were kept, with reads annotated to V, D and J genes according to IMGT and analyzed in immunoSEQ Analyzer. Clonality was calculated as one minus the Shannon entropy normalized by log2 of the number of productive unique sequences. Public and private clones were assessed among the 100 most prevalent clones of each patient and control. Clones were defined as Susac-specific when absent from the healthy and MS cohorts, from some 1,100 published viral clones and from other ImmuneACCESS disease sequences. TCRdb reran the public reads through fastp at Q25 and MiXCR, keeping productive beta chains. CDR3 protein duplicates are merged, each entry listing the most common genes and DNA. TCRdb, rather than the study authors, made the V and J calls. In this sample the table shows over 300,000 distinct CDR3 sequences, 90% to 95% of which occur a single time. Less than 0.08% of the sample comes from the top ten.

According to the germline V gene (reference sequence), CDR1 reads LNHDA and CDR2 reads SQIVND. Including cysteine and phenylalanine, the CDR3 has 17 amino acids. The CDR3 DNA has 51 bases and is translated from base 1. Trimming takes 6 bases from V and 0 bases from J, and the germline ends sit 18 bases apart. The chain links TRBV19 with TRBJ1-5; the best D guess is TRBD1, with 6 bases matching. Sequenced: CD4+ T cells from PBMCs. The receptor's source is a human donor with multiple sclerosis. In nucleotides, the sequence is TGTGCCAGTAGCCTGAGGGGCGGGACAATTAGCAATCAGCCCCAGCATTTT. It encodes CASSLRGGTISNQPQHF.